These 30 T cell receptor beta chains came from one sample sequenced in a study of CDR3 diversity in severe acne. TCRdb redid the calling of the PCR reads with MiXCR, one entry per CDR3 protein. This sample has over 70,000 distinct CDR3 sequences, with approximately 51% found just once. Sequenced material: blood. The receptor set was obtained from a male donor in good health, without acne.

The count of this clonotype is one. V gene TRBV2 combines with J gene TRBJ1-5, with D possibly TRBD1 on 5 matching bases. Trimming removed 10 bases at V and 1 base at J, with 11 bases between. The CDR3 sequence is 13 residues long. Per the germline V gene, CDR1 is SNHLY and CDR2 is FYNNEI. CDR3 in DNA: TGTGCCACCGCTCGACAGAGCAATCAGCCCCAGCATTTT. Amino acids: CATARQSNQPQHF.

This clonotype was recorded many times. This chain joins TRBV27 and TRBJ1-5; 10 bases are shared with TRBD1. From germline, CDR1 is MNHEY and CDR2 SMNVEV (reference sequence). The CDR3 runs to 16 residues. Trimming took 5 bases from V and 2 from J; bases not matched to a gene: 6. Written as DNA, the CDR3 is TGTGCCAGCAGTATCGGACAGGGGGGTGGCAATCAGCCCCAGCATTTT. Translated: CASSIGQGGGNQPQHF.

This clonotype was found many times. The V gene is TRBV29-1, the J gene TRBJ2-1, with TRBD1 as a possible D gene (5 bases). Between the trimmed V and J ends, which lost 8 bases and 5 bases, there was a span of 22 bases. CDR3 length: 15 amino acids. CDR1 is SQVTM, CDR2 ANQGSEA, per germline. The CDR3 nucleotides are TGCAGCACAACCAACGGCGTTATAGGGGACAATGAGCAGTTCTTC. Translating gives CSTTNGVIGDNEQFF.

This rearrangement joins TRBV7-3 to TRBJ2-5; D gene ambiguous. Germline V gives CDR1 SGHTA, CDR2 FQGTGA. This CDR3 comprises 14 residues. V was trimmed by 5 bases and J by 9 bases, leaving 19 bases between them. CDR3 loop: CASSPPGSNQPQYF. In DNA form, the CDR3 reads TGTGCCAGCAGCCCCCCAGGAAGCAATCAGCCCCAGTACTTC. Together with reference TRBV7-3 and TRBJ2-5, the CDR3 gives the full variable domain: GAGVSQTPSNKVTEKGKYVELRCDPISGHTALYWYRQSLGQGPEFLIYFQGTGAADDSGLPNDRFFAVRPEGSVSTLKIQRTERGDSAVYLCASSPPGSNQPQYFGPGTRLLVL.

This clonotype has just one count. The chain combines TRBV5-8 with TRBJ2-7, with TRBD2 identical over 8 bases. V lost 0 bases and J lost 3; bases outside the gene matches: 5. Germline CDR1 and CDR2: SGHTS and YDEGEE. CDR3 size: 15 residues. The CDR3, as DNA: TGTGCCAGCAGCTTGGTCGGGGGGGCTTACTACGAGCAGTACTTC. It specifies CASSLVGGAYYEQYF.

The J gene is TRBJ1-2, the V gene TRBV10-3, with D possibly matching TRBD1 (5 bases). With 10 bases removed from V and 4 bases from J, the gap between germline ends came to 16 bases. Germline loops: CDR1 ENHRY, CDR2 SYGVKD. The CDR3 consists of 13 residues. In DNA form, the CDR3 reads TGTGCCAGCAGACTGACAAGGGGCTATGGCTACACCTTC. Protein product: CASRLTRGYGYTF.

The CDR3, as DNA: TGCAGCGTTGAAGAAGGCAGGGCCTCGAGTGGGCAGTTCTTC. As protein: CSVEEGRASSGQFF. The chain employs TRBV29-1 and TRBJ2-1; the D gene is possibly TRBD1 (5 bases). Looked up from germline, CDR1 is SQVTM and CDR2 is ANQGSEA. The CDR3 sequence is 14 residues long. Trimming removed 0 bases at V and 12 bases at J, with 18 bases between.

The V gene is TRBV19, the J gene TRBJ2-5, with D possibly TRBD2 on 5 matching bases. V lost 6 bases to trimming and J lost 4 bases, with 12 bases between them. Germline values: CDR1 LNHDA, CDR2 SQIVND (reference sequence). CDR3 length: 13 residues. The DNA for the CDR3 is TGTGCCAGTAGGCCGGAAGGGAGAGAGACCCAGTACTTC. Translating it yields CASRPEGRETQYF.

This clonotype has a handful of counts. The CDR3 sequence is CASSKGTSGGAMDTGELFF. CDR3 DNA: TGTGCCAGCAGCAAAGGGACTAGCGGGGGGGCTATGGACACCGGGGAGCTGTTTTTT. The rearrangement links TRBV2 to TRBJ2-2, with TRBD2 identical over 16 bases. The CDR3 spans 19 residues. The V gene's germline CDR1 is SNHLY and CDR2 FYNNEI. V dropped 6 bases and J dropped 3; count of bases not matched to a gene: 10.

This clonotype was picked up a small number of times. The V call is TRBV29-1, the J call TRBJ1-3; possible D gene TRBD1, 6 bases. CDR3 length: 13 residues. The germline V gene encodes CDR1 SQVTM and CDR2 ANQGSEA. V dropped 4 bases and J dropped 0 bases, with 7 bases sitting between them. CDR3 protein: CSVGDTSGNTIYF. Here the CDR3 DNA reads TGCAGCGTTGGGGACACCTCTGGAAACACCATATATTTT.

In this sample, this clonotype turned up many times. The CDR3 DNA reads as TGTGCCAGCTCCAAAGGTGAAAAACTGTTTTTT. It translates to CASSKGEKLFF. The genes are TRBV25-1 and TRBJ1-4; D gene ambiguous. This CDR3 comprises 11 residues. Germline values: CDR1 MGHDK, CDR2 SYGVNS. The V gene lost 8 bases and the J gene lost 7 bases, with 8 bases spanning the gap.

Details on this clonotype: A read error may produce the germline difference seen at one junction end. The V gene is TRBV7-9, the J gene TRBJ1-5, with 7 bases fitting TRBD1. This CDR3 has 13 amino acids. Germline V lookup: CDR1 SEHNR, CDR2 FQNEAQ (reference sequence). In DNA, the CDR3 is TGTGCCAGCGGCTTAGACAGGGCTCAGCCCCAGCATTTT. It specifies CASGLDRAQPQHF.

The CDR3 is CASSLILGGGRDTQYF. The DNA for the CDR3 is TGTGCCAGCAGCTTGATACTAGGGGGGGGGAGAGATACGCAGTATTTT. The J gene is TRBJ2-3, the V gene TRBV5-6; D might be TRBD2 (7 bases). Germline CDR1 is SGHDT and CDR2 is YYEEEE. The CDR3 spans 16 residues. V was clipped by 1 base and J by 5 bases, with 17 bases between them.

This clonotype was counted only a few times. V gene TRBV7-9 combines with J gene TRBJ1-3; 7 bases are a match to TRBD1. Germline V gene lookup returns CDR1 SEHNR and CDR2 FQNEAQ (reference sequence). The CDR3 is 17 amino acids. The J segment lost 1 base and the V segment lost 2 bases, leaving 8 bases of the junction unmatched. The CDR3 DNA reads TGTGCCAGCAGCTTACCTAGACAGGGTGTTTCTGGAAACACCATATATTTT. This encodes CASSLPRQGVSGNTIYF.

This clonotype was observed a single time. The chain joins TRBV2 to TRBJ2-5; 7 bases agree with TRBD2. This CDR3 is 15 amino acids long. Trimming cost V 3 bases and J 5 bases; bases outside gene matches: 9. Per the germline V gene, CDR1 is SNHLY and CDR2 is FYNNEI. The CDR3 loop is CASSETAGELETQYF. Written as DNA, the CDR3 is TGTGCCAGCAGTGAGACTGCGGGAGAGCTTGAGACCCAGTACTTC.

This clonotype was observed once. The genes are TRBV20-1 and TRBJ1-5; D gene unclear. This CDR3 has 13 amino acids. V lost 6 bases to trimming and J lost 6 bases, with 15 bases between them. The germline CDR1 and CDR2 sequences are DFQATT and SNEGSKA (reference sequence). CDR3 sequence: CSALAATGQPQHF. For the CDR3, the DNA is TGCAGTGCCCTGGCCGCGACGGGTCAGCCCCAGCATTTT.

The V and J genes are TRBV15 and TRBJ2-5; possible D gene TRBD2, 5 bases. Germline V gene sequence: CDR1 LNHNV, CDR2 YYDKDF (reference sequence). This CDR3 contains 13 residues. Trimming shortened V by 2 bases and J by 4 bases, and 8 bases separated the two germline ends. The CDR3 reads CATSRNGGETQYF. In nucleotides, the CDR3 is TGTGCCACCAGCAGAAACGGAGGAGAGACCCAGTACTTC.

The table lists this clonotype with many counts. The chain joins TRBV5-5 to TRBJ1-2; D gene uncertain. CDR1 is SGHKS and CDR2 is YYEKEE in the germline V gene (reference sequence). V shed 3 bases and J shed 5 bases, with 11 bases lying between them. The CDR3 length is 13 residues. CDR3 nucleotides: TGTGCCAGCAGCTCCGACGGAATATATGGCTACACCTTC. Protein product: CASSSDGIYGYTF. Together with reference TRBV5-5 and TRBJ1-2, the CDR3 gives the full variable domain: DAGVTQSPTHLIKTRGQQVTLRCSPISGHKSVSWYQQVLGQGPQFIFQYYEKEERGRGNFPDRFSARQFPNYSSELNVNALLLGDSALYLCASSSDGIYGYTFGSGTRLTVV.

Details on this clonotype: Because the CDR3 is missing its conserved closing phenylalanine or tryptophan, this is likely a read error. It is unclear where the CDR3 begins or ends on the DNA, so no DNA is shown, and the CDR3 is as TCRdb lists it. The V call is TRBV5-1, the J call TRBJ2-1; the D call TRBD1 from the table was never checked on the DNA. Inclusive of both ends, the CDR3 amounts to 13 amino acids. Germline V gene lookup returns CDR1 SGHRS and CDR2 YFSETQ. CDR3 residues: CASSYGTSNEQTL.

The chain couples TRBV5-1 to TRBJ2-2; TRBD2 matches 8 bases. J was trimmed by 6 bases and V by 5 bases; bases with no gene match: 12. Germline-derived CDR1 and CDR2 are SGHRS and YFSETQ. CDR3 size: 16 residues. DNA for the CDR3: TGCGCCAGCAGACAGGGACTAGTAATGGTGGCCGGGGAGCTGTTTTTT. Encoded protein: CASRQGLVMVAGELFF.

This clonotype came up once. DNA of the CDR3: TGCAGTGCTAGAGCTGGCGGGACAGGGCCCTATGGCTACACCTTC. Translated: CSARAGGTGPYGYTF. V and J are TRBV20-1 and TRBJ1-2, with TRBD1 identical over 9 bases. CDR1 and CDR2 (germline): DFQATT, SNEGSKA (reference sequence). J gave up 4 bases and V 1 base, and 7 bases lay outside the gene matches. The CDR3 contains 15 residues.

The J gene is TRBJ2-7, the V gene TRBV7-6, with 9 bases lining up with TRBD1. The germline V gene has CDR1 SGHVS and CDR2 FNYEAQ. The CDR3 is 15 amino acids. Trimming at V came to 1 base and at J to 0 bases, leaving 1 base not matched to a gene. CDR3 DNA: TGTGCCAGCAGCTTAGGACAGGGGGTCTCCTACGAGCAGTACTTC. Its protein product is CASSLGQGVSYEQYF.

This clonotype has ten or more counts. V is TRBV6-5 and J is TRBJ2-6; TRBD1 agrees at 7 bases. The CDR3 runs to 15 residues. Trimming removed 10 bases from V and 2 bases from J; junction bases left unmatched: 8. Germline lookup yields CDR1 MNHEY and CDR2 SVGAGI. The CDR3 DNA is TGTGCCACCGGCCCCGACAGGGCTGGGGCCAACGTCCTGACTTTC. This translates into CATGPDRAGANVLTF.

This clonotype was counted at least ten times. This chain links TRBV3-1 with TRBJ2-3, with no clear D. Trimming took 3 bases from V and 0 from J, leaving 13 bases between them. CDR1 and CDR2 from the germline V gene are LGHDT and YNNKEL (reference sequence). This CDR3 region has 16 residues. CDR3 coding DNA: TGTGCCAGCAGCCAGGATCCACTTTCTAGCACAGATACGCAGTATTTT. It is translated as CASSQDPLSSTDTQYF.

This clonotype occurred many times. The chain carries TRBV4-1 and TRBJ1-4, with D unclear. CDR1 is MGHRA, CDR2 YSYEKL, per germline. V was trimmed by 3 bases and J by 4 bases, leaving 9 bases between them. The length of the CDR3 is 14 residues. The CDR3 protein is CASSQLGSNEKLFF. CDR3 sequence (DNA): TGCGCCAGCAGCCAGTTAGGGAGTAATGAAAAACTGTTTTTT.

By share, this clonotype ranks as medium-sized. The chain uses TRBV24-1 and TRBJ2-3; TRBD1 might be the D (5 bases). The CDR3 extends over 11 amino acids. Germline V gene lookup returns CDR1 KGHDR and CDR2 SFDVKD. V was shortened by 4 bases and J by 9 bases, with 7 bases between the two germline ends. DNA of the CDR3: TGTGCCACCAGTGACAGGGAAACGCAGTATTTT. As protein: CATSDRETQYF.

This clonotype was seen many times. The gene calls are TRBV12-3 or TRBV12-4 and TRBJ2-3, with 7 bases fitting TRBD2. With V trimmed by 2 bases and J by 2 bases, 10 bases remained unmatched. The CDR3 sequence is 17 residues long. CDR3 protein: CASSLIGRERITDTQYF. The CDR3 DNA reads as TGTGCCAGCAGTTTAATCGGGCGGGAGAGGATCACAGATACGCAGTATTTT.

The V and J genes are TRBV20-1 and TRBJ1-2; D unresolved. V gave up 0 bases and J gave up 8 bases, with 7 bases separating them. The CDR3 length is 11 residues. Per the germline V gene, CDR1 is DFQATT and CDR2 is SNEGSKA (reference sequence). The CDR3 sequence is CSARDVRGYTF. Written as DNA, the CDR3 is TGCAGTGCTAGAGATGTAAGGGGCTACACCTTC.

This chain joins TRBV5-1 and TRBJ2-5; D gene ambiguous. The CDR3 extends over 12 amino acids. The germline gives CDR1 SGHRS, CDR2 YFSETQ. The V end lost 4 bases, the J end lost 5 bases, and 9 bases lay between the germline ends. Here the CDR3 reads CASSPDFETQYF. The CDR3 DNA reads as TGCGCCAGCAGCCCGGATTTTGAGACCCAGTACTTC.

The chain uses TRBV5-1 and TRBJ2-3; 9 nucleotides align to TRBD1. The CDR3 spans 15 residues. Germline V CDR1 and CDR2: SGHRS, YFSETQ. Trimming at V came to 0 bases and at J to 6 bases, leaving 5 bases not matched to a gene. The CDR3 DNA is TGCGCCAGCAGCTTGGAACAGGGGGCGGCTGATACGCAGTATTTT. Its protein product is CASSLEQGAADTQYF.